Below are 9 T cell receptor beta chains sequenced from a single sample in a study of blood T cell repertoires in COVID-19. The protocol was immunoSEQ multiplex PCR, while the TCRdb copy is restricted to in-frame clones and leaves out a portion. The data show approximately 240,000 clones, 75% to 85% seen once. The sequenced sample was peripheral blood. These TCRs come from a woman in her 40s who had recovered from COVID-19.

The rearrangement links TRBV15 to TRBJ1-4; maybe TRBD1 (6 bases). This CDR3 contains 17 residues. Germline CDR1 LNHNV, CDR2 YYDKDF (reference sequence). The ends were cut back, 1 base at V and 4 bases at J, with 16 bases in the middle. In DNA, the CDR3 is TGTGCCACCAGCAGAGGGGTGGCGGGGGCCTATAATGAAAAACTGTTTTTT. Translated: CATSRGVAGAYNEKLFF.

This chain uses TRBV7-9 with TRBJ2-1; 11 nucleotides line up with TRBD2. The CDR3 runs 16 residues. With V trimmed by 5 bases and J by 3 bases, 6 bases remained unmatched. Germline V gene data show CDR1 as SEHNR and CDR2 as FQNEAQ (reference sequence). The CDR3 loop is CASSQTSGGFYNEQFF. The DNA of the CDR3 is TGTGCCAGCAGCCAAACTAGCGGGGGTTTCTACAATGAGCAGTTCTTC.

The chain couples TRBV7-2 to TRBJ1-3; 7 bases line up with TRBD1. Per germline, CDR1 SGHTA and CDR2 FQGNSA. CDR3 length equals 15 residues. The junction had 9 bases not matched to a gene; V was cut back by 8 bases and J by 2 bases. The CDR3 loop reads CASGPQGTAGNTIYF. CDR3 nucleotide sequence: TGTGCCAGCGGTCCCCAGGGGACAGCTGGAAACACCATATATTTT. The full variable domain, in which reference TRBV7-2 and TRBJ1-3 provide the parts outside the CDR3, is GAGVSQSPSNKVTEKGKDVELRCDPISGHTALYWYRQSLGQGLEFLIYFQGNSAPDKSGLPSDRFSAERTGGSVSTLTIQRTQQEDSAVYLCASGPQGTAGNTIYFGEGSWLTVV.

The gene calls are TRBV11-3 and TRBJ2-2, with 8 bases fitting TRBD2. Losses at the gene ends were 2 bases for V and 5 bases for J; bases not matched to a gene: 13. This CDR3 region has 18 residues. CDR1 and CDR2 from the germline V gene are SGHNT and YENEEA. The DNA for the CDR3 is TGTGCCAGCAGCTTATCCCTAGCGGGCCTTACCTATACCGGGGAGCTGTTTTTT. This gives the protein CASSLSLAGLTYTGELFF.

The CDR3 loop reads CASSFGRREGGYTF. In DNA form, the CDR3 reads TGTGCCAGCAGCTTCGGAAGGCGGGAGGGCGGCTACACCTTC. The chain is built from TRBV5-6 and TRBJ1-2; D is undetermined. V was shortened by 2 bases and J by 8 bases, with 16 bases between the two germline ends. Germline lookup yields CDR1 SGHDT and CDR2 YYEEEE. There are 14 residues in the CDR3.

This sequence joins TRBV6-5 and TRBJ1-1; D is undetermined. Germline lookup yields CDR1 MNHEY and CDR2 SVGAGI. V was pared by 0 bases and J by 4 bases, with 15 bases between. The CDR3 contains 16 residues. The CDR3 region is CASSYSPGAGSTEAFF. The CDR3 DNA reads as TGTGCCAGCAGTTACTCCCCGGGAGCCGGGTCCACTGAAGCTTTCTTT.

There are a few counts of this clone. This sequence joins TRBV5-1 and TRBJ1-5; D gene uncertain. CDR1 is SGHRS, CDR2 YFSETQ, per germline. This CDR3 contains 14 residues. Deletions cut 0 bases from V and 0 bases from J, with 4 bases between. DNA of the CDR3: TGCGCCAGCAGCTTGGACAGTAGCAATCAGCCCCAGCATTTT. This encodes CASSLDSSNQPQHF.

The V and J genes are TRBV6-5 and TRBJ1-1, with D hard to call. CDR1 and CDR2 (germline): MNHEY, SVGAGI. The V end lost 1 base, the J end lost 5 bases, and 11 bases lay between the germline ends. CDR3 size: 14 residues. The CDR3: CASSYFGEGTEAFF. The CDR3 nucleotides are TGTGCCAGCAGTTACTTCGGGGAGGGAACTGAAGCTTTCTTT.

The CDR3 DNA is TGTGCCAGCAGCGAAGCAGGCGTCACAGATACGCAGTATTTT. It translates to CASSEAGVTDTQYF. This chain connects TRBV28 to TRBJ2-3; D gene uncertain. Germline values: CDR1 MDHEN, CDR2 SYDVKM. Deletions cut 6 bases from V and 2 bases from J, with 12 bases between. The CDR3 is made up of 14 amino acids.